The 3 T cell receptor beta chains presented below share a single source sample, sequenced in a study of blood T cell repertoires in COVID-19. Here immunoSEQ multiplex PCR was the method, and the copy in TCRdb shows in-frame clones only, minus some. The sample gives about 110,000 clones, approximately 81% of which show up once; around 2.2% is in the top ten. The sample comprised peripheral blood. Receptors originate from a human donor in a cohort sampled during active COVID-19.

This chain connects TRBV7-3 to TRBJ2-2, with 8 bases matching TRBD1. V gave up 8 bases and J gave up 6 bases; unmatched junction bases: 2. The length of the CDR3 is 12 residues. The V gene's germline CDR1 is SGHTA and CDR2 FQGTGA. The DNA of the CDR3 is TGTGCCAGCGGGACAGGTCCCGGGGAGCTGTTTTTT. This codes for CASGTGPGELFF.

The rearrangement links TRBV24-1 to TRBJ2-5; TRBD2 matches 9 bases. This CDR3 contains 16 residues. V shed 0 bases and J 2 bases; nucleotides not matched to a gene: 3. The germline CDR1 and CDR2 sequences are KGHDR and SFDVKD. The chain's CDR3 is CATSDLAGGVQETQYF. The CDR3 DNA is TGTGCCACCAGTGATTTGGCGGGAGGGGTTCAAGAGACCCAGTACTTC.

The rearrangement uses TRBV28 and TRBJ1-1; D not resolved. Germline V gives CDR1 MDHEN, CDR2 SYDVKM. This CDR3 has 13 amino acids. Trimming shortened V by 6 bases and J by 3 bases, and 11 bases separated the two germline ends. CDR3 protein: CASRPGLYTEAFF. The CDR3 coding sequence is TGTGCCAGCAGGCCGGGTCTGTACACTGAAGCTTTCTTT.